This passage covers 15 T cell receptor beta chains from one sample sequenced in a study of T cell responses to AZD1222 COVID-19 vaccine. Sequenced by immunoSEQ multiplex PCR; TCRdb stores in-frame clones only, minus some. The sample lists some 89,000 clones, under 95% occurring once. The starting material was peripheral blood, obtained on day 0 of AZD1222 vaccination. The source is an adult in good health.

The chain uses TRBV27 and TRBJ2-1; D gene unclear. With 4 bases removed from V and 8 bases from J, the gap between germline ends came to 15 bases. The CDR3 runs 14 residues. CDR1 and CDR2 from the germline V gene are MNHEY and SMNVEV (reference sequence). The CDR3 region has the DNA TGTGCCAGCAGTTCCCGTGGCGTCTGGCATGAGCAGTTCTTC. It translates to CASSSRGVWHEQFF.

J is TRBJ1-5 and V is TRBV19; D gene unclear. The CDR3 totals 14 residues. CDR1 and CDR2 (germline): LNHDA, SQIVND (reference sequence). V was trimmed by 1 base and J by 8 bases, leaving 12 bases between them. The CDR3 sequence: CASSIVDGYEPQHF. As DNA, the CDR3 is TGTGCCAGTAGTATAGTGGACGGTTATGAGCCCCAGCATTTT.

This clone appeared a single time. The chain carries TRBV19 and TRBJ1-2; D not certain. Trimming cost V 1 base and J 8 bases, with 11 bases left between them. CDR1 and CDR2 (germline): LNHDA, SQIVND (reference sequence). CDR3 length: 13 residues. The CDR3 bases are TGTGCCAGTAGTATAGCCCTTCCCAGGGGCTACACCTTC. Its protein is CASSIALPRGYTF.

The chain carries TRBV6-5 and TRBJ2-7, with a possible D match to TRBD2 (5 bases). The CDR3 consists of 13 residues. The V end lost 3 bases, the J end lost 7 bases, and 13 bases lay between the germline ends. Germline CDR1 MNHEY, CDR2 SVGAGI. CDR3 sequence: CASSYPGKGEQYF. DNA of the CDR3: TGTGCCAGCAGTTATCCCGGGAAAGGGGAGCAGTACTTC.

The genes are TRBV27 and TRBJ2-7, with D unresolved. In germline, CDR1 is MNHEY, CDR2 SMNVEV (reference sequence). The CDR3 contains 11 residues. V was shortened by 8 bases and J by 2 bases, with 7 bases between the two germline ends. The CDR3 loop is CASGRAYEQYF. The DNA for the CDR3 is TGTGCCAGCGGCAGAGCCTACGAGCAGTACTTC.

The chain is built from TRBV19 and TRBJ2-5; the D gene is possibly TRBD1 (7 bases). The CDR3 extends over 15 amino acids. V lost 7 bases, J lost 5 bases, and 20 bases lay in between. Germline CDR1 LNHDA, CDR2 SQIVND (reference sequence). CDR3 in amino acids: CASTTSGGGWETQYF. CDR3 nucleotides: TGTGCCAGTACCACCAGCGGAGGGGGCTGGGAGACCCAGTACTTC.

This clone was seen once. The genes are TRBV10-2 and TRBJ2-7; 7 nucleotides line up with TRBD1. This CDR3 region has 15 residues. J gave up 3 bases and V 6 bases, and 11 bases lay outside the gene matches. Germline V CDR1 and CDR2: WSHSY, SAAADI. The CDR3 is CASRDAGTVNYEQYF. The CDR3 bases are TGCGCCAGCAGGGATGCCGGGACAGTTAACTACGAGCAGTACTTC.

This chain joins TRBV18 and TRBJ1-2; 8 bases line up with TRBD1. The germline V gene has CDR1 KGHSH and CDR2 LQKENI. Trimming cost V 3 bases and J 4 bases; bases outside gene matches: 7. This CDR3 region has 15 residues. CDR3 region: CASSPGQDSSYGYTF. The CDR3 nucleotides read TGTGCCAGCTCACCGGGACAGGATTCAAGCTATGGCTACACCTTC.

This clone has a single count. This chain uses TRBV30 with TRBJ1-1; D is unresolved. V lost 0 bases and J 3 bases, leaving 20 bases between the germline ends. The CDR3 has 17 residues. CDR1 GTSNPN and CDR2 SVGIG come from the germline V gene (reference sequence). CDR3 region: CAWSVLDRLRRYTEAFF. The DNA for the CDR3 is TGTGCCTGGAGTGTCCTGGACCGTCTACGCCGCTACACTGAAGCTTTCTTT.

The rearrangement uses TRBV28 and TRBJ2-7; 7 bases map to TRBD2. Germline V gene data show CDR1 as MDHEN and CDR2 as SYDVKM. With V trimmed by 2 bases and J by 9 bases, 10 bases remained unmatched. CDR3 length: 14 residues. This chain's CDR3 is CASSLGGGTNPQYF. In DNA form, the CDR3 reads TGTGCCAGCAGTTTAGGCGGGGGAACAAACCCGCAGTACTTC.

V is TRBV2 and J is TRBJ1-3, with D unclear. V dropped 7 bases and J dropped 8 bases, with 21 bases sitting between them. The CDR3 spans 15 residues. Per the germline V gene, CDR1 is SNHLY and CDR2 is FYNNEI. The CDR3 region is CASIKEGFSSHTIYF. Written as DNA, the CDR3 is TGTGCCAGCATCAAAGAGGGCTTCTCAAGCCACACCATATATTTT. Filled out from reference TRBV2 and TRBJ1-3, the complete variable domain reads EPEVTQTPSHQVTQMGQEVILRCVPISNHLYFYWYRQILGQKVEFLVSFYNNEISEKSEIFDDQFSVERPDGSNFTLKIRSTKLEDSAMYFCASIKEGFSSHTIYFGEGSWLTVV.

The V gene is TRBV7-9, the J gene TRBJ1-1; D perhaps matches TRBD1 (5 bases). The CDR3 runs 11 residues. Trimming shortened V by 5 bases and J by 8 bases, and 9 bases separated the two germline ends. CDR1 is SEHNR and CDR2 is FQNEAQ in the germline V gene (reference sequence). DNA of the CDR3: TGTGCCAGCAGCCCGACAGCCGAAGCTTTCTTT. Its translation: CASSPTAEAFF. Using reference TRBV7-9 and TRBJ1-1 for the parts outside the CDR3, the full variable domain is DTGVSQNPRHKITKRGQNVTFRCDPISEHNRLYWYRQTLGQGPEFLTYFQNEAQLEKSRLLSDRFSAERPKGSFSTLEIQRTEQGDSAMYLCASSPTAEAFFGQGTRLTVV.

CDR3 residues: CASSQNPGQDNEKLFF. CDR3 coding DNA: TGTGCCAGCTCCCAAAATCCGGGACAGGATAATGAAAAACTGTTTTTT. V usage is TRBV18 and J usage is TRBJ1-4, with TRBD1 matching 8 bases. The V segment lost 6 bases and the J segment 4 bases; nucleotides outside the gene matches: 10. The CDR3 consists of 16 residues. Germline V gene lookup returns CDR1 KGHSH and CDR2 LQKENI.

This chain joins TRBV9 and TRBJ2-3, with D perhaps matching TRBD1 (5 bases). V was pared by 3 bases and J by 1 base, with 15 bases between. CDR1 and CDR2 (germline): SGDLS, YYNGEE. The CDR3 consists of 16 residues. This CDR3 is CASSDPGLGGTDTQYF. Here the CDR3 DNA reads TGTGCCAGCAGCGACCCAGGGTTAGGGGGCACAGATACGCAGTATTTT. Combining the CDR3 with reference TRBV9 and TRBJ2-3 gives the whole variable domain DSGVTQTPKHLITATGQRVTLRCSPRSGDLSVYWYQQSLDQGLQFLIQYYNGEERAKGNILERFSAQQFPDLHSELNLSSLELGDSALYFCASSDPGLGGTDTQYFGPGTRLTVL.

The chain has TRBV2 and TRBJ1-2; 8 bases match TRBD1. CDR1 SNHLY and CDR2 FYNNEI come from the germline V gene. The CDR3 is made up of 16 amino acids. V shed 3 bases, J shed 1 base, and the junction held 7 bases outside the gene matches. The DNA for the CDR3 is TGTGCCAGCAGTGAGAGTTATGGACAGGGTAACTATGGCTACACCTTC. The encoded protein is CASSESYGQGNYGYTF.